A selection of T cell receptor beta chains follows, all from one sample in a study of blood T cell repertoires in COVID-19. Measured with immunoSEQ multiplex PCR; TCRdb has only the in-frame clones, and not every one. The repertoire has 100,000 or so clones, around 90% of them found once; the top ten carry about 5%. The sequencing sample was made of peripheral blood. The source of these receptors is a human donor in a cohort sampled during active COVID-19. The CDR3 runs from the conserved cysteine through the conserved F or W. Fields, in order: V gene, D gene, J gene, clone size, CDR3 DNA, CDR3 protein. D genes are given only for firm matches. Size is stated for part of the rows, as once, few or many counts, or as a class when the clone is expanded.

v_call: TRBV7-2; d_call: .; j_call: TRBJ1-5; clone_size: .; cdr3_nt: TGTGCCAGCAGCTTACGGTGGAATCAGCCCCAGCATTTT; cdr3_aa: CASSLRWNQPQHF
v_call: TRBV6-5; d_call: .; j_call: TRBJ1-3; clone_size: .; cdr3_nt: TGTGCCAGCCTAGGTGGAAACACCATATATTTT; cdr3_aa: CASLGGNTIYF
v_call: TRBV3-1/TRBV3-2; d_call: .; j_call: TRBJ2-3; clone_size: once; cdr3_nt: TGTGCCAGCAGCCTCGAATTCACTAGCACAGATACGCAGTATTTT; cdr3_aa: CASSLEFTSTDTQYF
v_call: TRBV7-2; d_call: .; j_call: TRBJ2-3; clone_size: .; cdr3_nt: TGTGCCAGCAGCCCTCGGACTGTCCGACGGGCGCAGTATTTT; cdr3_aa: CASSPRTVRRAQYF
v_call: TRBV5-1; d_call: .; j_call: TRBJ2-6; clone_size: .; cdr3_nt: TGCGCCAGCAGCCCTACCACACGGGCGGGCCGCTCTGGGGCCAACGTCCTGACTTTC; cdr3_aa: CASSPTTRAGRSGANVLTF
v_call: TRBV19; d_call: .; j_call: TRBJ1-2; clone_size: .; cdr3_nt: TGTGCCAGTCTTCTTCGGGGTACGAACTATGGCTACACCTTC; cdr3_aa: CASLLRGTNYGYTF
v_call: TRBV3-1/TRBV3-2; d_call: .; j_call: TRBJ2-1; clone_size: .; cdr3_nt: TGTGCCAGCAGCCAAGTACTAGCCCCCTACAATGAGCAGTTCTTC; cdr3_aa: CASSQVLAPYNEQFF
v_call: TRBV6-5; d_call: .; j_call: TRBJ1-1; clone_size: .; cdr3_nt: TGTGCCAGCAGGCGGGGCCCGGGGGCTGAAGCTTTCTTT; cdr3_aa: CASRRGPGAEAFF
v_call: TRBV5-6; d_call: .; j_call: TRBJ1-4; clone_size: .; cdr3_nt: TGTGCCAGCAGCTTGGGAGGCAGTGGAAATGAAAAACTGTTTTTT; cdr3_aa: CASSLGGSGNEKLFF
v_call: TRBV27; d_call: TRBD2; j_call: TRBJ2-7; clone_size: .; cdr3_nt: TGTGCCAGCAGCTCGTCACTAGCGGGAGGCTTCTACGAGCAGTACTTC; cdr3_aa: CASSSSLAGGFYEQYF
v_call: TRBV19; d_call: TRBD2; j_call: TRBJ2-3; clone_size: .; cdr3_nt: TGTGCCAGTATCCAGACTAGCGGGAGCTTCTCAGATACGCAGTATTTT; cdr3_aa: CASIQTSGSFSDTQYF